Each of the 30 T cell receptor beta chains below was sequenced from the same sample in a study of T cell responses to AZD1222 COVID-19 vaccine. TCRdb's table, derived via immunoSEQ multiplex PCR, lists solely in-frame clones and lacks some. The sample has approximately 190,000 clones; 85% to 95% are singletons. Sequencing used peripheral blood, obtained 28 days after the second dose of the MenACWY control vaccine. These TCRs come from an adult who received the MenACWY meningococcal vaccine as a control.

J is TRBJ1-1 and V is TRBV2; TRBD1 aligns across 8 bases. The CDR3 has 11 residues. Losses at the gene ends were 9 bases for V and 6 bases for J; bases not matched to a gene: 3. CDR1 SNHLY and CDR2 FYNNEI come from the germline V gene. The CDR3 loop reads CASQGAAEAFF. CDR3 sequence (DNA): TGTGCCAGTCAGGGGGCGGCTGAAGCTTTCTTT.

The genes are TRBV30 and TRBJ1-6, with D perhaps matching TRBD1 (5 bases). V was clipped by 7 bases and J by 0 bases, with 13 bases between them. Germline CDR1 is GTSNPN and CDR2 is SVGIG (reference sequence). The CDR3 is 15 amino acids. As DNA, the CDR3 is TGTGCCTTAACAGGCTCGCCCTCCTATAATTCACCCCTCCACTTT. This sequence encodes CALTGSPSYNSPLHF.

The chain combines TRBV9 with TRBJ2-2; 8 nucleotides agree with TRBD2. CDR3 size: 16 residues. Germline V gene data show CDR1 as SGDLS and CDR2 as YYNGEE. V was pared by 0 bases and J by 4 bases, with 5 bases of the junction left unmatched. The CDR3 coding sequence is TGTGCCAGCAGCGTAGACGCGGGAGGTTCCACCGGGGAGCTGTTTTTT. Its translation is CASSVDAGGSTGELFF.

This chain's CDR3 is CASSPGLAGGPGELFF. CDR3 DNA sequence: TGTGCCAGCAGCCCAGGACTAGCGGGAGGTCCCGGGGAGCTGTTTTTT. The V call is TRBV7-8, the J call TRBJ2-2; 14 bases match TRBD2. Trimming removed 5 bases from V and 6 bases from J; junction bases left unmatched: 5. The germline V gene has CDR1 SGHVS and CDR2 FQNEAQ. This CDR3 is built from 16 residues.

The chain combines TRBV7-2 with TRBJ2-1; D remains ambiguous. Germline lookup yields CDR1 SGHTA and CDR2 FQGNSA. V gave up 3 bases and J gave up 0 bases, with 9 bases separating them. CDR3 length: 15 amino acids. The CDR3: CASSFARSSYNEQFF. CDR3 bases: TGTGCCAGCAGCTTTGCCAGGAGCTCCTACAATGAGCAGTTCTTC.

This clone was seen only a few times. The V call is TRBV2, the J call TRBJ2-1; 10 bases are a match to TRBD2. The CDR3 is made up of 15 amino acids. Germline CDR1 and CDR2: SNHLY and FYNNEI. The junction had 8 bases not matched to a gene; V was cut back by 6 bases and J by 6 bases. CDR3 sequence reads: CASRPTSGKGNEQFF. The CDR3 DNA reads TGTGCCAGCAGGCCCACTAGCGGGAAAGGCAATGAGCAGTTCTTC.

V gene TRBV5-1 combines with J gene TRBJ1-2, with a possible D match to TRBD1 (6 bases). The V gene lost 2 bases and the J gene lost 3 bases, with 20 bases spanning the gap. From germline, CDR1 is SGHRS and CDR2 YFSETQ. The CDR3 runs 17 residues. For the CDR3, the DNA is TGCGCCAGCAGCTTTACCGGACAGCTCGGAGGGGACTATGGCTACACCTTC. Protein product: CASSFTGQLGGDYGYTF.

The chain combines TRBV6-4 with TRBJ1-2; D call uncertain. Germline V gives CDR1 MRHNA, CDR2 SNTAGT. Deletions cut 5 bases from V and 3 bases from J, with 13 bases between. This CDR3 spans 14 amino acids. The CDR3 DNA sequence: TGTGCCAGCAGTTTGGAGGGCCCGCACTATGGCTACACCTTC. Protein product: CASSLEGPHYGYTF.

This chain uses TRBV5-8 with TRBJ1-1, with D tentatively TRBD1 (5 bases). This CDR3 contains 12 residues. In germline, CDR1 is SGHTS, CDR2 YDEGEE. The V and J ends lost 4 bases and 11 bases respectively, with 15 bases between them. The CDR3, as DNA: TGTGCCAGCAGCCCGTACGATCGGGGGGCTTTCTTT. Encoded protein: CASSPYDRGAFF.

The chain employs TRBV7-2 and TRBJ2-1, with a tentative D call TRBD1 (5 bases). The germline gives CDR1 SGHTA, CDR2 FQGNSA. Trimming removed 5 bases from V and 3 bases from J, with 14 bases in between. This CDR3 spans 15 amino acids. In DNA, the CDR3 is TGTGCCAGCAGCCCCGATTGGGGCCGCTACAATGAGCAGTTCTTC. Translating it yields CASSPDWGRYNEQFF. The full variable domain, with the rest looked up from reference TRBV7-2 and TRBJ2-1, is GAGVSQSPSNKVTEKGKDVELRCDPISGHTALYWYRQSLGQGLEFLIYFQGNSAPDKSGLPSDRFSAERTGGSVSTLTIQRTQQEDSAVYLCASSPDWGRYNEQFFGPGTRLTVL.

This chain joins TRBV19 and TRBJ1-3, with D tentatively TRBD1 (6 bases). The germline gives CDR1 LNHDA, CDR2 SQIVND (reference sequence). The V end was cut by 9 bases, the J end by 0 bases, with 9 bases between. CDR3 length: 13 amino acids. The CDR3 loop reads CASGGYSGNTIYF. In nucleotides, the CDR3 is TGTGCCAGCGGGGGCTACTCTGGAAACACCATATATTTT.

The chain recombines TRBV15 with TRBJ1-6, with no clear D. V dropped 8 bases and J dropped 6 bases, with 11 bases sitting between them. The length of the CDR3 is 13 residues. The germline CDR1 and CDR2 sequences are LNHNV and YYDKDF (reference sequence). CDR3 coding DNA: TGTGCCACCCGGCCCATAAGTAATTCACCCCTCCACTTT. Protein sequence: CATRPISNSPLHF.

The rearrangement uses TRBV24-1 and TRBJ2-2, with unresolved D. Trimming took 5 bases from V and 1 from J, leaving 7 bases between them. The germline V gene has CDR1 KGHDR and CDR2 SFDVKD. This CDR3 has 14 amino acids. The CDR3 sequence is CATSAPRNTGELFF. The CDR3 DNA follows: TGTGCCACCAGTGCACCCAGGAACACCGGGGAGCTGTTTTTT.

This clone was seen only once. V and J are TRBV2 and TRBJ2-1, with D possibly TRBD2 on 6 matching bases. Trimming cost V 5 bases and J 2 bases, with 10 bases left between them. The CDR3 contains 14 residues. Germline V gene data show CDR1 as SNHLY and CDR2 as FYNNEI. CDR3 amino acids: CASSPGVAYNEQFF. The CDR3 coding sequence is TGTGCCAGCAGTCCGGGAGTTGCCTACAATGAGCAGTTCTTC.

Concerning this clone: The sample has other DNA sequences that encode this CDR3 too. V is TRBV11-3 and J is TRBJ2-1, with 8 bases identical to TRBD1. This CDR3 is 14 amino acids long. CDR1 is SGHNT, CDR2 YENEEA, per germline. J gave up 5 bases and V 6 bases, and 6 bases lay outside the gene matches. CDR3 sequence: CASSLGQGNNEQFF. DNA of the CDR3: TGTGCCAGCAGTCTCGGACAGGGTAACAATGAGCAGTTCTTC.

The chain joins TRBV2 to TRBJ2-7; D possibly uses TRBD1 or TRBD2 (5 bases each). Trimming removed 3 bases at V and 4 bases at J, with 13 bases between. The CDR3 length is 14 residues. CDR1 is SNHLY and CDR2 is FYNNEI in the germline V gene. CDR3 residues: CASSDPRGGYEQYF. The CDR3 nucleotides are TGTGCCAGCAGTGATCCGCGTGGGGGATACGAGCAGTACTTC. The full variable domain, its missing parts supplied by reference TRBV2 and TRBJ2-7, is EPEVTQTPSHQVTQMGQEVILRCVPISNHLYFYWYRQILGQKVEFLVSFYNNEISEKSEIFDDQFSVERPDGSNFTLKIRSTKLEDSAMYFCASSDPRGGYEQYFGPGTRLTVT.

The chain employs TRBV3-1 (or the pseudogene TRBV3-2) and TRBJ2-1, with no clear D. Looked up from germline, CDR1 is LGHDT and CDR2 is YNNKEL (reference sequence). V was cut by 0 bases and J by 4 bases, with 13 bases left in between. This CDR3 has 16 amino acids. Here the CDR3 DNA reads TGTGCCAGCAGCCAAGAATGGAACAGTCCGTACAATGAGCAGTTCTTC. Translating gives CASSQEWNSPYNEQFF.

The chain combines TRBV19 with TRBJ1-3; D might be TRBD1 (5 bases). The germline gives CDR1 LNHDA, CDR2 SQIVND (reference sequence). The CDR3 extends over 16 amino acids. V lost 5 bases, J lost 0 bases, and 14 bases lay in between. CDR3 DNA sequence: TGTGCCAGTAGTTGGGACGGTGGGGTCTCTGGAAACACCATATATTTT. It specifies CASSWDGGVSGNTIYF.

This clone was observed a single time. CDR3 bases: TGTGTCAGAAGCTTGGCTACCACGAGGGAGAGTAGCGGGCCGTCGAATGAGCAGTTCTTC. This codes for CVRSLATTRESSGPSNEQFF. V gene TRBV7-5 combines with J gene TRBJ2-1; TRBD2, the D gene given by the table, was not confirmed from the DNA. TRBV7-5 is annotated as a pseudogene. There are 20 residues in the CDR3.

The chain joins TRBV25-1 to TRBJ1-1; weak D call: TRBD1 (5 bases). The germline gives CDR1 MGHDK, CDR2 SYGVNS. Trimming pared 4 bases from V and 11 bases from J, leaving 23 bases between. The CDR3 runs to 15 residues. DNA for the CDR3: TGTGCCAGCAGTGGTAGAACCGGAGGGGTCTTGATGGCTTTCTTT. Amino acids: CASSGRTGGVLMAFF. The whole variable domain, remainder taken from reference TRBV25-1 and TRBJ1-1, is EADIYQTPRYLVIGTGKKITLECSQTMGHDKMYWYQQDPGMELHLIHYSYGVNSTEKGDLSSESTVSRIRTEHFPLTLESARPSHTSQYLCASSGRTGGVLMAFFGQGTRLTVV.

V usage is TRBV5-3 and J usage is TRBJ2-1; D may be TRBD1 or TRBD2 (5 bases each). TRBV5-3 has ORF status, its function being uncertain. Trimming cost V 4 bases and J 16 bases, with 12 bases left between them. CDR3 length equals 10 residues. CDR3 amino acids: CARSLTRGFF. The DNA for the CDR3 is TGTGCCAGAAGCCTTACTAGGGGCTTCTTC.

This chain connects TRBV6-5 to TRBJ1-1; 7 nucleotides match TRBD1. Germline CDR1 is MNHEY and CDR2 is SVGAGI. Trimming at V came to 0 bases and at J to 4 bases, leaving 5 bases not matched to a gene. This CDR3 comprises 15 residues. The CDR3 is CASSYSRAGGTEAFF. The CDR3 DNA follows: TGTGCCAGCAGTTACTCGAGGGCAGGGGGCACTGAAGCTTTCTTT.

The chain carries TRBV19 and TRBJ2-1; 8 bases are shared with TRBD2. The CDR3 is made up of 18 amino acids. Per germline, CDR1 LNHDA and CDR2 SQIVND (reference sequence). The ends lost 3 bases at V and 2 bases at J; junction bases unmatched: 12. The CDR3 region is CASSIRGGLAATYNEQFF. The CDR3 nucleotides read TGTGCCAGTAGTATCCGCGGGGGGCTAGCGGCCACCTACAATGAGCAGTTCTTC.

The chain has TRBV27 and TRBJ1-2; 7 bases align to TRBD1. The CDR3 consists of 16 residues. The V gene's germline CDR1 is MNHEY and CDR2 SMNVEV (reference sequence). V was pared by 3 bases and J by 7 bases, with 14 bases of the junction left unmatched. The CDR3 bases are TGTGCCAGCAGTTTCGCCCGGGCGGGACAGAGGACTGGCTACACCTTC. Translated: CASSFARAGQRTGYTF.

This rearrangement joins TRBV19 to TRBJ1-2, with 8 nucleotides matching TRBD1. Germline assignment: CDR1 LNHDA and CDR2 SQIVND (reference sequence). The CDR3 covers 13 residues. The V gene end was trimmed by 2 bases and the J gene end by 7 bases; junction bases not matched to a gene: 3. The chain's CDR3 is CASSIQGAGGYTF. DNA of the CDR3: TGTGCCAGTAGTATACAGGGGGCTGGTGGCTACACCTTC. Combining the CDR3 with reference TRBV19 and TRBJ1-2 gives the whole variable domain DGGITQSPKYLFRKEGQNVTLSCEQNLNHDAMYWYRQDPGQGLRLIYYSQIVNDFQKGDIAEGYSVSREKKESFPLTVTSAQKNPTAFYLCASSIQGAGGYTFGSGTRLTVV.

The rearrangement links TRBV5-1 to TRBJ2-1; TRBD2 aligns across 7 bases. The CDR3 length is 15 residues. Germline V CDR1 and CDR2: SGHRS, YFSETQ. V lost 2 bases, J lost 6 bases, and 8 bases stayed unmatched. The CDR3 DNA sequence: TGCGCCAGCAGCTTTTCTAGCGGAATTTCCAATGAGCAGTTCTTC. Translation: CASSFSSGISNEQFF.

This rearrangement joins TRBV5-4 to TRBJ2-7, with a tentative D call TRBD2 (5 bases). V was pared by 2 bases and J by 2 bases, with 14 bases between. The CDR3 contains 15 residues. Germline V gene lookup returns CDR1 SGHNT and CDR2 YYREEE (reference sequence). Here the CDR3 DNA reads TGTGCCAGCAGCTTTTGGGGAGTGGAGCCCTACGAGCAGTACTTC. Its translation is CASSFWGVEPYEQYF.

V and J are TRBV2 and TRBJ1-6; 7 nucleotides align to TRBD1. The length of the CDR3 is 14 residues. Unmatched junction bases numbered 4, after V lost 6 bases and J lost 5 bases. From germline, CDR1 is SNHLY and CDR2 FYNNEI. CDR3 sequence: CASSVGQNNSPLHF. The CDR3 coding sequence is TGTGCCAGCAGCGTGGGACAGAATAATTCACCCCTCCACTTT.

This clone showed up just a few times. The genes are TRBV6-6 and TRBJ2-7; 8 bases agree with TRBD1. Germline V gene sequence: CDR1 MNHNY, CDR2 SVGAGI (reference sequence). The CDR3 runs 16 residues. The J segment lost 3 bases and the V segment lost 0 bases, leaving 7 bases of the junction unmatched. The CDR3 bases are TGTGCCAGCAGTTACTCGGGGCAGGGGGCTAGCTACGAGCAGTACTTC. Protein product: CASSYSGQGASYEQYF.

The CDR3 DNA is TGTGCCAGCAGCCATTGGGCGTACTCCTACGAGCAGTACTTC. Its translation: CASSHWAYSYEQYF. This sequence joins TRBV3-1 (or the pseudogene TRBV3-2) and TRBJ2-7; no firm D call. V was clipped by 3 bases and J by 0 bases, with 9 bases between them. Germline loops: CDR1 LGHDT, CDR2 YNNKEL (reference sequence). This CDR3 contains 14 residues.